Listed below are T cell receptor beta chains from one sample, sequenced in a study of cytomegalovirus exposure and HLA in healthy donors. This table comes from immunoSEQ multiplex PCR, and its TCRdb copy is limited to in-frame clones, with some not included. The sample lists tens of thousands of clones, roughly 67% occurring once. Sequenced: PBMCs. These receptors all come from a man in his forties in good health and CMV-seropositive. Both conserved end residues are part of each CDR3. A D gene is named only where the DNA matches it firmly. Clone size is shown for a subset of rows, as once, few, many or a class of expanded clone.

J: TRBJ1-5
D: TRBD1
size: -
V: TRBV30
CDR3: CAWTATGPGLGNQPQHF
DNA: TGTGCCTGGACCGCGACAGGGCCCGGGTTGGGCAATCAGCCCCAGCATTTT

J: TRBJ1-2
D: -
size: -
V: TRBV9
CDR3: CASSDTTGGDYGYTF
DNA: TGTGCCAGCAGCGATACGACAGGTGGCGACTATGGCTACACCTTC

J: TRBJ2-5
D: -
size: few
V: TRBV10-2
CDR3: CASRQQGGETQYF
DNA: TGCGCCAGCAGGCAACAGGGTGGGGAGACCCAGTACTTC

J: TRBJ1-1
D: -
size: -
V: TRBV6-5
CDR3: CASSYTGNTEAFF
DNA: TGTGCCAGCAGTTATACTGGGAACACTGAAGCTTTCTTT

J: TRBJ2-5
D: TRBD1
size: few
V: TRBV2
CDR3: CASSSTGGAEETQYF
DNA: TGTGCCAGCAGCTCGACAGGGGGAGCAGAAGAGACCCAGTACTTC

J: TRBJ2-7
D: -
size: -
V: TRBV9
CDR3: CASSGGVNDEQYF
DNA: TGTGCCAGCAGCGGGGGGGTGAATGACGAGCAGTACTTC

J: TRBJ1-1
D: -
size: -
V: TRBV10-3
CDR3: CAISRDTEAFF
DNA: TGTGCCATCAGCCGGGACACTGAAGCTTTCTTT

J: TRBJ1-2
D: -
size: -
V: TRBV9
CDR3: CASSARDNGGYTF
DNA: TGTGCCAGCAGCGCCAGGGACAACGGTGGCTACACCTTC

J: TRBJ2-5
D: TRBD2
size: few
V: TRBV6-1
CDR3: CASRAGVYETQYF
DNA: TGTGCCAGCAGGGCGGGAGTCTATGAGACCCAGTACTTC

J: TRBJ1-1
D: -
size: -
V: TRBV4-1
CDR3: CASSQEGHSNTEAFF
DNA: TGCGCCAGCAGCCAAGAAGGACACTCGAACACTGAAGCTTTCTTT

J: TRBJ1-1
D: -
size: -
V: TRBV29-1
CDR3: CSAGTNQNTEAFF
DNA: TGCAGCGCCGGGACAAACCAGAACACTGAAGCTTTCTTT

J: TRBJ1-2
D: TRBD1
size: few
V: TRBV6-1
CDR3: CASSMRQGTIGYTF
DNA: TGTGCCAGCAGTATGCGACAGGGGACGATTGGCTACACCTTC

J: TRBJ1-1
D: -
size: few
V: TRBV2
CDR3: CASIFTGVNTEAFF
DNA: TGTGCCAGCATTTTCACGGGAGTGAACACTGAAGCTTTCTTT

J: TRBJ2-2
D: TRBD2
size: -
V: TRBV27
CDR3: CASRAGVGGVVDTGELFF
DNA: TGTGCCAGCAGGGCGGGGGTTGGGGGGGTGGTGGACACCGGGGAGCTGTTTTTT

J: TRBJ1-3
D: -
size: -
V: TRBV6-5
CDR3: CASTVTGKAGNTIYF
DNA: TGTGCCAGCACCGTTACAGGGAAGGCTGGAAACACCATATATTTT

J: TRBJ2-2
D: TRBD1
size: few
V: TRBV5-6
CDR3: CASLSTGTKTGELFF
DNA: TGTGCCTCATTATCGACAGGGACGAAAACCGGGGAGCTGTTTTTT

J: TRBJ2-7
D: TRBD2
size: -
V: TRBV7-6
CDR3: CASSLTLAGPYEQYF
DNA: TGTGCCAGCAGCTTAACGCTAGCGGGACCCTACGAGCAGTACTTC

J: TRBJ2-5
D: -
size: -
V: TRBV5-4
CDR3: CASSSTRGAETQYF
DNA: TGTGCCAGCAGCTCCACCCGGGGGGCGGAGACCCAGTACTTC

J: TRBJ2-6
D: -
size: -
V: TRBV27
CDR3: CASGTPKSGANVLTF
DNA: TGTGCCAGCGGGACACCAAAATCTGGGGCCAACGTCCTGACTTTC

J: TRBJ2-1
D: TRBD2
size: -
V: TRBV9
CDR3: CASSVVVGGLASNEQFF
DNA: TGTGCCAGCAGCGTAGTTGTTGGGGGACTAGCCTCAAATGAGCAGTTCTTC

J: TRBJ1-5
D: -
size: -
V: TRBV19
CDR3: CASLQQNSNQPQHF
DNA: TGTGCCAGTCTACAGCAAAATAGCAATCAGCCCCAGCATTTT

J: TRBJ2-1
D: -
size: once
V: TRBV4-1
CDR3: CASSQVGGMYLRNEQFF
DNA: TGCGCCAGCAGCCAAGTCGGGGGTATGTATTTAAGGAATGAGCAGTTCTTC

J: TRBJ2-3
D: -
size: few
V: TRBV10-1
CDR3: CASSPSRWSENTQYF
DNA: TGCGCCAGCAGCCCTTCCCGTTGGAGCGAGAATACGCAGTATTTT

J: TRBJ1-3
D: TRBD1
size: few
V: TRBV7-6
CDR3: CASSLSEQGANGNTIYF
DNA: TGTGCCAGCAGCTTATCTGAGCAGGGGGCAAATGGAAACACCATATATTTT